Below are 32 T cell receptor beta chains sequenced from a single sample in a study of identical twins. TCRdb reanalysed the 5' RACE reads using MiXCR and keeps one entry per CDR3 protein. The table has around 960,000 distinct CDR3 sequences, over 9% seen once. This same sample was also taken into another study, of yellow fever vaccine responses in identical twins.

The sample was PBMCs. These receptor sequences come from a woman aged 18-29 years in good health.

In DNA, the CDR3 is TGTGCCAGCAGCCCCTTTAGCGCACTCTTCACAGATACGCAGTATTTT. It yields the protein CASSPFSALFTDTQYF. The V and J genes are TRBV27 and TRBJ2-3; D might be TRBD2 (5 bases). The CDR3 has 16 amino acids. Trimming took 6 bases from V and 2 from J, leaving 18 bases between them. CDR1 is MNHEY, CDR2 SMNVEV, per germline (reference sequence).

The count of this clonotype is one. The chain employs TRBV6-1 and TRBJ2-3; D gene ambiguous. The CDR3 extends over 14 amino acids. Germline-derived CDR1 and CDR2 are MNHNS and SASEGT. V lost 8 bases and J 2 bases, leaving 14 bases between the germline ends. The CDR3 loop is CASVPGSYTDTQYF. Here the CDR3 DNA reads TGTGCCAGCGTACCCGGGTCCTACACAGATACGCAGTATTTT.

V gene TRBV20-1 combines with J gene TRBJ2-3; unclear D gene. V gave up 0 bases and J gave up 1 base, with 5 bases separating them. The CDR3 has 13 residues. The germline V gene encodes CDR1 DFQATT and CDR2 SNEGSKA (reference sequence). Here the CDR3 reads CSARDPRTDTQYF. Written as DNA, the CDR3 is TGCAGTGCTAGAGATCCGCGCACAGATACGCAGTATTTT.

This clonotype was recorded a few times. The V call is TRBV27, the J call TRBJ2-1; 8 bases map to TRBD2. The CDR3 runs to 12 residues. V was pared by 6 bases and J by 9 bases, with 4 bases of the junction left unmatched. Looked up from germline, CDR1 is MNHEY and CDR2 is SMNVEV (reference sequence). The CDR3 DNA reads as TGTGCCAGCAGGGACGGGGGGGGTGAGCAGTTCTTC. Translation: CASRDGGGEQFF.

The CDR3 region is CASSFSLQGASGYTF. The DNA for the CDR3 is TGTGCCAGCAGTTTCTCATTGCAGGGGGCTAGTGGCTACACCTTC. J is TRBJ1-2 and V is TRBV28; TRBD1 matches at 8 bases. CDR3 length: 15 residues. The ends lost 3 bases at V and 7 bases at J; junction bases unmatched: 10. The germline CDR1 and CDR2 sequences are MDHEN and SYDVKM.

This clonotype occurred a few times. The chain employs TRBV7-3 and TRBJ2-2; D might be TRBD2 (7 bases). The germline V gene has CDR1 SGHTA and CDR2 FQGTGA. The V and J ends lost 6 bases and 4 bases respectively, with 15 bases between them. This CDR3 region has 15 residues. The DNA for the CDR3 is TGTGCCAGCAGTCTTGCGGGGGCCAGCACCGGGGAGCTGTTTTTT. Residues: CASSLAGASTGELFF.

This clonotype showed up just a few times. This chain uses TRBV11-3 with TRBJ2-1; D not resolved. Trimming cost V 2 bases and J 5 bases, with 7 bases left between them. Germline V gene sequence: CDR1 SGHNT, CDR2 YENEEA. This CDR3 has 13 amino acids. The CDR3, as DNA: TGTGCCAGCAGCTTACCAAGTGACAATGAGCAGTTCTTC. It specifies CASSLPSDNEQFF.

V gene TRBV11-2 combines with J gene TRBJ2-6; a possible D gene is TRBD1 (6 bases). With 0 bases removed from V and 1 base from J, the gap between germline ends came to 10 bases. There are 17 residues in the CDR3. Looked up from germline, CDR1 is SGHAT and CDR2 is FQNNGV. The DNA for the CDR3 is TGTGCCAGCAGCTTAGACCCAACAGGGTCTGGGGCCAACGTCCTGACTTTC. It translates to CASSLDPTGSGANVLTF.

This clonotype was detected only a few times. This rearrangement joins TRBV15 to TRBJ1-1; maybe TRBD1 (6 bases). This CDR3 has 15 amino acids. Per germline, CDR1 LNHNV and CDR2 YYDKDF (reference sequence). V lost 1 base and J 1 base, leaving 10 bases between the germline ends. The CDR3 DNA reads TGTGCCACCAGCAGAGGACAGGACTGGAACACTGAAGCTTTCTTT. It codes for CATSRGQDWNTEAFF.

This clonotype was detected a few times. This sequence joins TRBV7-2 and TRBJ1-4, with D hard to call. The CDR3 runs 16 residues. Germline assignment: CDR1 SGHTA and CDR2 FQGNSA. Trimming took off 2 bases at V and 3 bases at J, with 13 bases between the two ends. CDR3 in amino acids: CASSLMTGRSNEKLFF. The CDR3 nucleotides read TGTGCCAGCAGCTTAATGACCGGCAGGTCTAATGAAAAACTGTTTTTT.

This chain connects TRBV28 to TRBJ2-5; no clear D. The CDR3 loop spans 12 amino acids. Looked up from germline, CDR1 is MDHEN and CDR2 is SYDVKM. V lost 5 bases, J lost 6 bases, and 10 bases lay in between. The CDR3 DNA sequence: TGTGCCAGCAGTCCCCCCAGACAGACCCAGTACTTC. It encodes CASSPPRQTQYF.

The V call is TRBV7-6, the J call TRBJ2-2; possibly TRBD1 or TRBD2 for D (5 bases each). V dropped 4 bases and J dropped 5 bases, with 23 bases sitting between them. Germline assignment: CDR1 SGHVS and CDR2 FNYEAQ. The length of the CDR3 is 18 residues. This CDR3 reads CASSSWGSVAGTTGELFF. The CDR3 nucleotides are TGTGCCAGCAGCTCCTGGGGGTCCGTTGCAGGGACGACCGGGGAGCTGTTTTTT.

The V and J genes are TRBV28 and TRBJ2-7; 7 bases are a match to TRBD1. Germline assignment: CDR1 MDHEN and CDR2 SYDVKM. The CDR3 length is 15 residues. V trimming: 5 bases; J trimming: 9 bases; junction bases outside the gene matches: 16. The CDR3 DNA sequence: TGTGCCAGCAGTCCCCGCGACAGGGTGGCTGTGTGGCAGTACTTC. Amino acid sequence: CASSPRDRVAVWQYF.

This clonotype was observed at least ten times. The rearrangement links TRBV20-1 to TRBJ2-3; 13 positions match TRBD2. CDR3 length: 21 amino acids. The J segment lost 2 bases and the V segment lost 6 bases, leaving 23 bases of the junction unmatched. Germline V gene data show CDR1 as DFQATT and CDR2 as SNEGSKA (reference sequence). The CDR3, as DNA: TGCAGTGCCCTATCACTAGCGGGGGGGCGGGCCCCCAACGTTGACACAGATACGCAGTATTTT. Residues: CSALSLAGGRAPNVDTDTQYF.

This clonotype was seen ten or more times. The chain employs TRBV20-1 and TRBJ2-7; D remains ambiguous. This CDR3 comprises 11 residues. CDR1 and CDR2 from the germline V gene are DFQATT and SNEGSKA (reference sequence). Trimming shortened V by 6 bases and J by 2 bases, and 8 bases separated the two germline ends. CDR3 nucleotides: TGCAGTGCCAGCGCGACCTACGAGCAGTACTTC. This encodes CSASATYEQYF.

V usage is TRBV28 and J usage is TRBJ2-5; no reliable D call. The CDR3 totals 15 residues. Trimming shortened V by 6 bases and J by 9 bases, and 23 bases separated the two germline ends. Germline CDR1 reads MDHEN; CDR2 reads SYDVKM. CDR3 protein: CASRENNGPPPAQYF. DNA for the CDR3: TGTGCCAGCAGGGAGAATAACGGACCTCCACCGGCCCAGTACTTC.

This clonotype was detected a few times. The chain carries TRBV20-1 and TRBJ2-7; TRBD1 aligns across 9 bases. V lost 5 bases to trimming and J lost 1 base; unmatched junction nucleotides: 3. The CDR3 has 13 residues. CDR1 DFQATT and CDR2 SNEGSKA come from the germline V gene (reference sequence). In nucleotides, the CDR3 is TGCAGTGCTCGGACAGGGGATTCCTACGAGCAGTACGTC. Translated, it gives CSARTGDSYEQYV.

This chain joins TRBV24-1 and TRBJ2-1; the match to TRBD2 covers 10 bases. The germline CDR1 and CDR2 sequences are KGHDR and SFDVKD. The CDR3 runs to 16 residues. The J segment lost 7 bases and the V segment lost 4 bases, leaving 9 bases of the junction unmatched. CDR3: CATSDRQREGQNEQFF. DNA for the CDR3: TGTGCCACCAGTGACCGACAGCGGGAGGGCCAAAATGAGCAGTTCTTC.

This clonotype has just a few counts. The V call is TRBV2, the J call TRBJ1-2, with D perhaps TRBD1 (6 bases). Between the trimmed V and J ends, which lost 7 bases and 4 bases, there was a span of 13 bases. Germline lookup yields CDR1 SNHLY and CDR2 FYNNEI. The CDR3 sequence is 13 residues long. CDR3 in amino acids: CASMTGTSYGYTF. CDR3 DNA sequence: TGTGCCAGCATGACAGGAACCAGCTATGGCTACACCTTC.

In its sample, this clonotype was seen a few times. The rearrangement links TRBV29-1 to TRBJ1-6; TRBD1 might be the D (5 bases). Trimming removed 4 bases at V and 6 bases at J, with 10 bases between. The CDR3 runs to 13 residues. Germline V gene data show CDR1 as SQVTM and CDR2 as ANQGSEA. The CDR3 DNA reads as TGCAGCGTTGGGCAGGGCGTTAATTCACCCCTCCACTTT. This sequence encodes CSVGQGVNSPLHF.

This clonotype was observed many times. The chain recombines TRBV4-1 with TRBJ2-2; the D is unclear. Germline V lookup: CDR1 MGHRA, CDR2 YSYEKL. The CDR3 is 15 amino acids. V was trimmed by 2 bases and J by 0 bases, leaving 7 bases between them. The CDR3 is CASSQPTANTGELFF. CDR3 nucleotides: TGCGCCAGCAGCCAACCCACAGCGAACACCGGGGAGCTGTTTTTT.

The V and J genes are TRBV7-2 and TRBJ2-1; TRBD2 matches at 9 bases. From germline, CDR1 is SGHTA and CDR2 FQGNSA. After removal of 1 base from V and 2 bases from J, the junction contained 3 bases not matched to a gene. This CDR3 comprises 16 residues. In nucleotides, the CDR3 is TGTGCCAGCAGCTTAGGCGCTAGCGGGACCTACAATGAGCAGTTCTTC. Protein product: CASSLGASGTYNEQFF.

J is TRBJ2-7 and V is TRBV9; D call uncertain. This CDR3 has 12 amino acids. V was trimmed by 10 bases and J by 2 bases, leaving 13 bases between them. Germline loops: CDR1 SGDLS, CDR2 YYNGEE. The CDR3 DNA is TGTGCCCAGAGAGGCTATACCTACGAGCAGTACGTC. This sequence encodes CAQRGYTYEQYV.

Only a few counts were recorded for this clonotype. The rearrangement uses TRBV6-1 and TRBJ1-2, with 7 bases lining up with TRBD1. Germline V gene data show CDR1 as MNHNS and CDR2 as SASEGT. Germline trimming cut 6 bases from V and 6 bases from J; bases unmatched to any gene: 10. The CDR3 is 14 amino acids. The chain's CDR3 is CASRELDRVHGYTF. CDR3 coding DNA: TGTGCCAGCAGGGAACTCGACAGGGTCCATGGCTACACCTTC.

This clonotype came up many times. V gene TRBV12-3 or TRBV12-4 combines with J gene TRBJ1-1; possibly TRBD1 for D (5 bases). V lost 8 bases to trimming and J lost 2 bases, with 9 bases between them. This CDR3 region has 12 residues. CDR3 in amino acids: CASRDVNTEAFF. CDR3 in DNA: TGTGCCAGCCGGGACGTCAACACTGAAGCTTTCTTT.

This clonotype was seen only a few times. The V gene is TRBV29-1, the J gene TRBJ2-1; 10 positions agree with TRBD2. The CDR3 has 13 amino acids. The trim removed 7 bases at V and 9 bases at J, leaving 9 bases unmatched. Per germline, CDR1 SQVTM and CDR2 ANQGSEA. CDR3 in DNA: TGCAGCGCCCGAGCGGGAGGGGTTGGTGAGCAGTTCTTC. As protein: CSARAGGVGEQFF.

DNA of the CDR3: TGTGCCAGCAGTTTAAGCTTGGGGGCTTCACCCCTCCACTTT. This translates into CASSLSLGASPLHF. V gene TRBV28 combines with J gene TRBJ1-6; the D gene is possibly TRBD1 (6 bases). The CDR3 has 14 amino acids. V was trimmed by 2 bases and J by 9 bases, leaving 11 bases between them. Germline V gene data show CDR1 as MDHEN and CDR2 as SYDVKM.

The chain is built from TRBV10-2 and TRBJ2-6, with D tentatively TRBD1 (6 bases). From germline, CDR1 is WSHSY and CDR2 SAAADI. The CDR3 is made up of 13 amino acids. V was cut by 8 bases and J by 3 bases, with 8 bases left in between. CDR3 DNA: TGCGCCAGCCAGGGGTTTGGGGCCAACGTCCTGACTTTC. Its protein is CASQGFGANVLTF.

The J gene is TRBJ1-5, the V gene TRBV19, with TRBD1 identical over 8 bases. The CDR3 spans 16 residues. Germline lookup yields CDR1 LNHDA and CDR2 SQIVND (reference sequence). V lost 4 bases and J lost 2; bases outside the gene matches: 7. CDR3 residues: CASSRRTGSGNQPQHF. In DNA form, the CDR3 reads TGTGCCAGTAGTAGACGGACAGGGTCCGGCAATCAGCCCCAGCATTTT.

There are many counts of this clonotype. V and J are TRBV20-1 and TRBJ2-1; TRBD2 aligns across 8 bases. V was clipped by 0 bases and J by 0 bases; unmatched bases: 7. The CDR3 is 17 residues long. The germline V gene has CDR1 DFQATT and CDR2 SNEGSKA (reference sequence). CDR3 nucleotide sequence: TGCAGTGCTAGAGAGGGAAGAAGCGGGAGCTCCTACAATGAGCAGTTCTTC. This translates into CSAREGRSGSSYNEQFF.

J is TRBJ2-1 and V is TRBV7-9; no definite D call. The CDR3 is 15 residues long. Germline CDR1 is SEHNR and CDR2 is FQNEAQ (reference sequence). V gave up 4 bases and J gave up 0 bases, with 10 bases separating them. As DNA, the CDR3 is TGTGCCAGCAGCTCAGACTCCTACTCCTACAATGAGCAGTTCTTC. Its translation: CASSSDSYSYNEQFF.

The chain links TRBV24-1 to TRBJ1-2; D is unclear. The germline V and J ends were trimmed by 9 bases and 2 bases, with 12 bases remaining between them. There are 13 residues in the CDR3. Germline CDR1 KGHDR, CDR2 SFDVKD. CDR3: CATAGSWNYGYTF. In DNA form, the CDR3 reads TGTGCCACCGCCGGGTCGTGGAACTATGGCTACACCTTC.